Below, one TCR beta chain is given with its context. The data are from a study of patients and donors after allogeneic stem cell transplantation. One entry per CDR3 protein, called by TCRdb with MiXCR from the RT-PCR reads. The top ten clones hold 5.5% to 6.5% of a sample with about 960,000 distinct CDR3 sequences, roughly 17% of them seen once. The germline V gene encodes CDR1 MNHEY and CDR2 SMNVEV (reference sequence). Trimming removed 7 bases at V and 6 bases at J, with 15 bases between. The CDR3 is made up of 13 amino acids. The gene calls are TRBV27 and TRBJ1-1; possible D gene TRBD1, 5 bases. The specimen was blood, either unsorted or a sorted T cell fraction (not recorded which). The receptor was derived from a human donor who was either an allogeneic HSCT recipient or a stem cell or donor lymphocyte infusion donor (not recorded which). It is not recorded whose cells these are; they may come from a transplant donor. CDR3 region: CASIGRATPEAFF. CDR3 nucleotides: TGTGCCAGCATCGGCAGGGCGACCCCTGAAGCTTTCTTT.